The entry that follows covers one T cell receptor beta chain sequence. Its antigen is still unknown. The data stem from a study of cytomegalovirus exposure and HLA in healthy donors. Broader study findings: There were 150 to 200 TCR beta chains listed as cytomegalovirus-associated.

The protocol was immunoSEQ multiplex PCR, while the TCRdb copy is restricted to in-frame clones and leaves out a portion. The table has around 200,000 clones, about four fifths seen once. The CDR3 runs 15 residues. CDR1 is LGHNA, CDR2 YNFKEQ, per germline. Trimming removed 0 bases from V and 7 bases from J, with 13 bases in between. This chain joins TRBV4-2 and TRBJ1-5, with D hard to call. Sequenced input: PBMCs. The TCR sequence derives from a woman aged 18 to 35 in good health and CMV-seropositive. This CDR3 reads CASSQDRLGRQPQHF. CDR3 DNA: TGTGCCAGCAGCCAAGACCGCCTGGGGAGGCAGCCCCAGCATTTT.